This T cell receptor beta chain was found in a study of CD8 T cells in Susac syndrome. A note on this clonotype: Its antigen remains unknown.

Random hexamers were used to reverse transcribe the RNA input (roughly 0.5 to 1 ug). The TCR beta CDR3 was amplified by immunoSEQ multiplex PCR across 54 Vbeta, 13 Jbeta. TCRdb fed the immunoSEQ multiplex PCR reads into MiXCR, producing one record per CDR3 protein. This sample has 200,000 or so distinct CDR3 sequences, with approximately 95% found just once. Study results and caveats: Detection of Susac-specific public clones gave some 17 in total CD8+ repertoires and about five in CD8+ TEMRA repertoires.

Germline V CDR1 and CDR2: SGHDT, YYEEEE. This CDR3 spans 15 amino acids. V lost 4 bases and J lost 4; bases outside the gene matches: 7. This receptor was identified in a human donor with Susac syndrome. Sequenced: CD8+ T cells from PBMCs. This sequence joins TRBV5-6 and TRBJ2-3; 9 nucleotides agree with TRBD1. The CDR3 DNA is TGTGCCAGCAGCGATGAGAGGACAGGGGCAGATACGCAGTATTTT. Amino acid sequence: CASSDERTGADTQYF.